This record covers a single T cell receptor (beta chain). Its antigen is not identified. From germline, CDR1 is MNHEY and CDR2 SVGAGI. V shed 3 bases and J shed 1 base, with 9 bases lying between them. The CDR3 has 15 amino acids. These data are taken from a study of shared clonotypes between healthy human individuals. DNA at about 200 ng, some 31,000 T cell genomes, went into sorted-subset replicate PCRs. TCRdb's table, derived via immunoSEQ multiplex PCR, lists solely in-frame clones and lacks some. Of approximately 640,000 clones listed, about two thirds are singletons. Study results and limitations: A limitation of the genetic and exposure-history diversity represented arose from few donors.

The sequence derives from a woman aged 25 to 39 in good health. This chain joins TRBV6-5 and TRBJ2-2; D remains unclear. Material: memory CD4+ T cells sorted from blood. Noted subset: CD45RA-negative fraction. CDR3 sequence (DNA): TGTGCCAGCAGTTATACGTCGTGGAACACCGGGGAGCTGTTTTTT. It encodes CASSYTSWNTGELFF.